Below, 4 T cell receptor beta chains from the same sample are listed, as sequenced in a study of T-cell reconstitution after alpha-beta-depleted transplantation in children. Library preparation (for TCRbeta) was performed with unique molecular identifiers. TCRdb reprocessed the PCR reads via MiXCR and lists one record per CDR3 protein. This sample has around 600,000 distinct CDR3 sequences; under 12% occur once, and the top ten carry 4%. The specimen comprised PBMCs from the stem cell graft donor, sampled from the stem cell graft. The receptors were gathered from a human donor who donated a stem cell graft to a child with acute myeloid leukemia.

The chain recombines TRBV6-5 with TRBJ1-4; tentative D call: TRBD1 (5 bases). CDR3 length: 15 residues. V lost 0 bases, J lost 8 bases, and 13 bases lay in between. The germline gives CDR1 MNHEY, CDR2 SVGAGI. Here the CDR3 DNA reads TGTGCCAGCAGTTACTCCCAGGGACTGGGGGAAAAACTGTTTTTT. Translated, it gives CASSYSQGLGEKLFF.

This clonotype was observed a handful of times. V gene TRBV6-2 or TRBV6-3 combines with J gene TRBJ2-7, with 8 bases that match TRBD2. Germline-derived CDR1 and CDR2 are MNHEY and SVGEGT. The ends lost 6 bases at V and 1 base at J; junction bases unmatched: 8. The CDR3 is 15 residues long. CDR3: CASSRPREGSYEQYF. The DNA of the CDR3 is TGTGCCAGCAGCCGGCCCCGGGAGGGATCCTACGAGCAGTACTTC.

This clonotype was seen a handful of times. The V and J genes are TRBV5-1 and TRBJ2-1; 7 nucleotides agree with TRBD2. The CDR3 runs to 15 residues. V gave up 3 bases and J gave up 7 bases; unmatched junction bases: 10. The germline V gene has CDR1 SGHRS and CDR2 YFSETQ. CDR3 region: CASSSGLVSFNEQFF. Here the CDR3 DNA reads TGCGCCAGCAGCTCTGGACTAGTATCCTTTAATGAGCAGTTCTTC.

The chain has TRBV5-1 and TRBJ2-3; 10 nucleotides align to TRBD2. V lost 3 bases, J lost 2 bases, and 6 bases stayed unmatched. CDR3 length: 16 amino acids. From germline, CDR1 is SGHRS and CDR2 YFSETQ. The CDR3 DNA reads TGCGCCAGCAGCTCGGGACTAGCGATACCCACAGATACGCAGTATTTT. Translating gives CASSSGLAIPTDTQYF.